Below, 18 T cell receptor beta chains from the same sample are listed, as sequenced in a study of blood T cell repertoires in COVID-19. Generated by immunoSEQ multiplex PCR, the TCRdb table keeps only in-frame clones and is missing some. This table has roughly 80,000 clones, roughly 84% appearing once. The sequencing input was peripheral blood. These receptors were obtained from a man between 45 and 60 years old with acute or convalescent COVID-19.

The V call is TRBV10-3, the J call TRBJ2-5; 8 nucleotides match TRBD1. J was trimmed by 1 base and V by 4 bases; bases with no gene match: 5. The germline V gene encodes CDR1 ENHRY and CDR2 SYGVKD. The CDR3 runs to 15 residues. Written as DNA, the CDR3 is TGTGCCATCAGTGGGGGACAGGCGGGCCAAGAGACCCAGTACTTC. It translates to CAISGGQAGQETQYF.

The chain has TRBV30 and TRBJ2-1; TRBD2 agrees at 8 bases. V lost 3 bases, J lost 5 bases, and 6 bases stayed unmatched. In germline, CDR1 is GTSNPN, CDR2 SVGIG (reference sequence). The CDR3 has 14 residues. The CDR3 DNA reads TGTGCCTGGAGCGTAAAGCGGGGGAACAATGAGCAGTTCTTC. Translating it yields CAWSVKRGNNEQFF.

V and J are TRBV7-9 and TRBJ2-7; 7 bases match TRBD1. V lost 5 bases, J lost 2 bases, and 6 bases stayed unmatched. This CDR3 is built from 14 residues. Per germline, CDR1 SEHNR and CDR2 FQNEAQ (reference sequence). Written as DNA, the CDR3 is TGTGCCAGCAGCCAAAGGGACAGCCCCTACGAGCAGTACTTC. It specifies CASSQRDSPYEQYF.

The V call is TRBV5-6, the J call TRBJ2-5; possibly TRBD2 for D (6 bases). The CDR3 has 16 residues. Germline CDR1 and CDR2: SGHDT and YYEEEE. Trimming took 4 bases from V and 5 from J, leaving 21 bases between them. CDR3 protein: CASSGYGSPTSETQYF. In DNA, the CDR3 is TGTGCCAGCAGCGGATACGGGAGCCCTACGTCGGAGACCCAGTACTTC. Complete variable domain (other parts from reference TRBV5-6 and TRBJ2-5): DAGVTQSPTHLIKTRGQQVTLRCSPKSGHDTVSWYQQALGQGPQFIFQYYEEEERQRGNFPDRFSGHQFPNYSSELNVNALLLGDSALYLCASSGYGSPTSETQYFGPGTRLLVL.

The rearrangement links TRBV7-2 to TRBJ2-3; the match to TRBD2 covers 8 bases. This CDR3 contains 15 residues. From germline, CDR1 is SGHTA and CDR2 FQGNSA. With V trimmed by 3 bases and J by 3 bases, 5 bases remained unmatched. The CDR3 loop reads CASSFYAGGTDTQYF. CDR3 nucleotides: TGTGCCAGCAGCTTCTATGCGGGGGGTACAGATACGCAGTATTTT.

V gene TRBV7-8 combines with J gene TRBJ2-7; a possible D gene is TRBD1 (6 bases). Between the trimmed V and J ends, which lost 1 base and 2 bases, there was a span of 21 bases. Germline V gives CDR1 SGHVS, CDR2 FQNEAQ. CDR3 length: 18 residues. CDR3 protein: CASSLGEWDTILAYEQYF. In nucleotides, the CDR3 is TGTGCCAGCAGCTTAGGGGAGTGGGACACCATTTTAGCCTACGAGCAGTACTTC.

The chain carries TRBV6-5 and TRBJ2-7; possible D gene TRBD1, 6 bases. The V gene's germline CDR1 is MNHEY and CDR2 SVGAGI. The CDR3 spans 14 residues. Trimming took off 2 bases at V and 4 bases at J, with 12 bases between the two ends. The DNA for the CDR3 is TGTGCCAGCAGTTACCGGGACACCTTGTACGAGCAGTACTTC. This encodes CASSYRDTLYEQYF.

The rearrangement uses TRBV5-4 and TRBJ2-5, with TRBD1 as a possible D gene (7 bases). CDR1 and CDR2 from the germline V gene are SGHNT and YYREEE (reference sequence). The CDR3 runs 17 residues. Trimming removed 9 bases at V and 3 bases at J, with 27 bases between. CDR3 amino acids: CATQGPGGQTWKETQYF. CDR3 nucleotide sequence: TGTGCCACCCAGGGCCCCGGGGGACAGACTTGGAAAGAGACCCAGTACTTC.

The chain has TRBV6-5 and TRBJ1-2; weak D call: TRBD1 (6 bases). CDR1 is MNHEY and CDR2 is SVGAGI in the germline V gene. Deletions cut 4 bases from V and 2 bases from J, with 14 bases between. This CDR3 region has 15 residues. The CDR3 region is CASSSPGRGNYGYTF. The CDR3 region has the DNA TGTGCCAGCAGTTCCCCGGGCAGGGGAAACTATGGCTACACCTTC.

The chain recombines TRBV5-5 with TRBJ2-7; maybe TRBD2 (6 bases). V gave up 0 bases and J gave up 3 bases, with 13 bases separating them. Germline V gene sequence: CDR1 SGHKS, CDR2 YYEKEE (reference sequence). The CDR3 runs 15 residues. The CDR3 region is CASSLEGGGGYEQYF. The CDR3 DNA follows: TGTGCCAGCAGCTTGGAAGGTGGGGGAGGCTACGAGCAGTACTTC.

The chain is built from TRBV19 and TRBJ2-1; D call uncertain. Germline CDR1 and CDR2: LNHDA and SQIVND (reference sequence). The CDR3 spans 12 residues. Between the trimmed V and J ends, which lost 3 bases and 5 bases, there was a span of 5 bases. The CDR3, as DNA: TGTGCCAGTAGTATTGGCAACAATGAGCAGTTCTTC. Protein sequence: CASSIGNNEQFF.

This clone was observed a single time. J is TRBJ2-7 and V is TRBV7-6; TRBD1 might be the D (6 bases). Per the germline V gene, CDR1 is SGHVS and CDR2 is FNYEAQ. The CDR3 runs to 13 residues. V was pared by 0 bases and J by 6 bases, with 9 bases between. The CDR3 here is CASSLAGHSEQYF. The CDR3 nucleotides are TGTGCCAGCAGCTTAGCGGGACATTCCGAGCAGTACTTC.

The chain has TRBV6-5 and TRBJ2-1; 7 bases are shared with TRBD1. V shed 6 bases and J 5 bases; nucleotides not matched to a gene: 10. The CDR3 totals 15 residues. Germline CDR1 reads MNHEY; CDR2 reads SVGAGI. The CDR3 DNA reads as TGTGCCAGCAGGACACATGGACAGGTGAACAATGAGCAGTTCTTC. The encoded protein is CASRTHGQVNNEQFF.

This chain connects TRBV13 to TRBJ2-7; 13 nucleotides match TRBD2. CDR1 and CDR2 (germline): PRHDT, FYEKMQ (reference sequence). V was pared by 5 bases and J by 9 bases, with 16 bases of the junction left unmatched. The CDR3 length is 17 residues. The CDR3 nucleotides read TGTGCCAGCAGCAGCACGCCGGGACTAGCGGGGCCCTCTCCGCAGTACTTC. It translates to CASSSTPGLAGPSPQYF. The complete variable domain, with remaining parts taken from reference TRBV13 and TRBJ2-7, reads AAGVIQSPRHLIKEKRETATLKCYPIPRHDTVYWYQQGPGQDPQFLISFYEKMQSDKGSIPDRFSAQQFSDYHSELNMSSLELGDSALYFCASSSTPGLAGPSPQYFGPGTRLTVT.

J is TRBJ1-4 and V is TRBV9, with TRBD1 as a possible D gene (6 bases). Looked up from germline, CDR1 is SGDLS and CDR2 is YYNGEE. Trimming cost V 4 bases and J 6 bases, with 13 bases left between them. This CDR3 contains 14 residues. The CDR3 protein is CASSRRTAHEKLFF. In DNA, the CDR3 is TGTGCCAGCAGCCGAAGGACAGCCCATGAAAAACTGTTTTTT. Combining the CDR3 with reference TRBV9 and TRBJ1-4 gives the whole variable domain DSGVTQTPKHLITATGQRVTLRCSPRSGDLSVYWYQQSLDQGLQFLIQYYNGEERAKGNILERFSAQQFPDLHSELNLSSLELGDSALYFCASSRRTAHEKLFFGSGTQLSVL.

This clone was recorded a few times. CDR3 protein: CASSKECQSYEQYF. Written as DNA, the CDR3 is TGTGCCAGCAGCAAAGAGTGCCAGTCTTACGAGCAGTACTTC. The chain has TRBV21-1 and TRBJ2-7; the D segment call TRBD1 is taken from the table without a DNA check. TRBV21-1 is a pseudogene. The CDR3 totals 14 residues.

CDR3 DNA sequence: TGTGCCTGGCGGGGGGGGAGCAACTATGGCTACACCTTC. Protein sequence: CAWRGGSNYGYTF. The chain couples TRBV30 to TRBJ1-2; a weak D match, TRBD1 (5 bases). This CDR3 is built from 13 residues. Per germline, CDR1 GTSNPN and CDR2 SVGIG (reference sequence). V lost 5 bases, J lost 2 bases, and 12 bases lay in between.

This clone was found once. This chain connects TRBV11-2 to TRBJ2-4, with TRBD2 matching over 9 bases. From germline, CDR1 is SGHAT and CDR2 FQNNGV. Trimming removed 0 bases from V and 3 bases from J; junction bases left unmatched: 3. The CDR3 sequence is 16 residues long. CDR3: CASSLELAGHKNIQYF. The CDR3 DNA reads as TGTGCCAGCAGCTTAGAACTAGCGGGCCACAAAAACATTCAGTACTTC.